Below are 5 T cell receptor beta chains sequenced from a single sample in a study of beta chain features in type 1 diabetes. The study reverse transcribed the entire isolated RNA, so it sequenced expressed TCRB transcripts. Measured with immunoSEQ multiplex PCR; TCRdb has only the in-frame clones, and not every one. This sample carries roughly 300,000 clones, 6.5% to 10% of them seen once, and the ten largest clones take 0.44%. Sequencing was performed on central memory CD4+ T cells from blood. The receptors derive from a woman under 30 in good health.

The rearrangement uses TRBV29-1 and TRBJ1-1, with D possibly being TRBD1 (5 bases). This CDR3 has 12 residues. V lost 4 bases, J lost 1 base, and 7 bases lay in between. Germline values: CDR1 SQVTM, CDR2 ANQGSEA. CDR3 coding DNA: TGCAGCGTTGGACAGACGAACACTGAAGCTTTCTTT. Translation: CSVGQTNTEAFF.

This clone was seen only a few times. This rearrangement joins TRBV4-1 to TRBJ2-1; 10 bases map to TRBD2. Germline V gene sequence: CDR1 MGHRA, CDR2 YSYEKL. J was trimmed by 7 bases and V by 1 base; bases with no gene match: 10. The CDR3 spans 17 residues. CDR3: CASSQALGLAGDNEQFF. CDR3 coding DNA: TGCGCCAGCAGCCAAGCTTTGGGGCTAGCGGGAGATAATGAGCAGTTCTTC.

The rearrangement uses TRBV7-8 and TRBJ2-5; TRBD1 matches 7 bases. With V trimmed by 2 bases and J by 11 bases, 14 bases remained unmatched. The germline V gene encodes CDR1 SGHVS and CDR2 FQNEAQ. This CDR3 has 15 residues. The chain's CDR3 is CASSLTGQWVGEQYF. The CDR3 DNA reads TGTGCCAGCAGCTTAACGGGACAGTGGGTGGGGGAGCAGTACTTC.

This clone was picked up a small number of times. The chain uses TRBV19 and TRBJ2-6; D uncertain. V was cut by 3 bases and J by 1 base, with 7 bases left in between. CDR3 length equals 15 residues. Germline CDR1 LNHDA, CDR2 SQIVND (reference sequence). The CDR3 is CASSIPMSGANVLTF. CDR3 nucleotides: TGTGCCAGTAGTATCCCAATGTCTGGGGCCAACGTCCTGACTTTC.

This clone has just a few counts. The CDR3 DNA sequence: TGTGCCAGCAGTGACCTGAACACTGAAGCTTTCTTT. Encoded protein: CASSDLNTEAFF. This chain joins TRBV25-1 and TRBJ1-1, with no clear D. Looked up from germline, CDR1 is MGHDK and CDR2 is SYGVNS. V gave up 3 bases and J gave up 0 bases, with 2 bases separating them. CDR3 length equals 12 residues. Drawing the rest from reference TRBV25-1 and TRBJ1-1, the complete variable domain is EADIYQTPRYLVIGTGKKITLECSQTMGHDKMYWYQQDPGMELHLIHYSYGVNSTEKGDLSSESTVSRIRTEHFPLTLESARPSHTSQYLCASSDLNTEAFFGQGTRLTVV.